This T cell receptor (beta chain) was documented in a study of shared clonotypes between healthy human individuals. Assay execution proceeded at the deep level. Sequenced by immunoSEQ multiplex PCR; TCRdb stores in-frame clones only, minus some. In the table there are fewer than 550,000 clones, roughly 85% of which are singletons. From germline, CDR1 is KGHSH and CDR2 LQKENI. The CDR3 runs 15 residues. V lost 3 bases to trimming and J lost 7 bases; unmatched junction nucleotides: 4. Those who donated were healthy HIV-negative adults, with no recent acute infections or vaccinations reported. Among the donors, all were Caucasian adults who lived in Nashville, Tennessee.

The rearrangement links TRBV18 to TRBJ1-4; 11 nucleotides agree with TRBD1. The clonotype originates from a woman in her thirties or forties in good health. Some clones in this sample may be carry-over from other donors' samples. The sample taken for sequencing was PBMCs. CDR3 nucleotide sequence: TGTGCCAGCTCACCGGGGACAGGGGGACCTGAAAAACTGTTTTTT. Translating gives CASSPGTGGPEKLFF.